Sequencing of this T cell receptor beta chain was carried out in a study of fetal regulatory T cell absence and autoimmunity. Study-wide background: Exocrine pancreas autoimmunity occurred in IPEX patients lacking clinical diabetes. Study results and limitations: TRB gene family usage was broadly similar in cord blood and pancreas. Oligoclonal TCR enrichment in pancreas over cord blood reached over 95-fold for some clones.

TCRdb keeps only in-frame clones here, not all; method: immunoSEQ multiplex PCR. Here the sample spans around 100,000 clones, 55% to 75% being singletons. With respect to this clone: Its antigen is as yet unknown.

From germline, CDR1 is SGHRS and CDR2 YFSETQ. The CDR3 contains 15 residues. V lost 4 bases and J lost 8, with 18 bases in between. The source is a male donor with IPEX syndrome. The sequenced sample consisted of pancreas tissue. This chain joins TRBV5-1 and TRBJ1-4; TRBD1 might be the D (5 bases). The CDR3 here is CASSDTGRVGEKLFF. CDR3 sequence (DNA): TGCGCCAGCAGCGACACTGGCAGGGTGGGGGAAAAACTGTTTTTT. The whole variable domain, filled in from reference TRBV5-1 and TRBJ1-4, reads KAGVTQTPRYLIKTRGQQVTLSCSPISGHRSVSWYQQTPGQGLQFLFEYFSETQRNKGNFPGRFSGRQFSNSRSEMNVSTLELGDSALYLCASSDTGRVGEKLFFGSGTQLSVL.